The 16 T cell receptor beta chains below all came from one sample that was sequenced in a study of shared clonotypes between healthy human individuals. Profiled with immunoSEQ multiplex PCR; TCRdb holds only in-frame clones, not every one. The sample yields approximately 2.4 million clones, under 97% seen once. Sequences were obtained from naive CD4+ T cells sorted from blood. Subset defined: CD45RA+ positively selected. The receptors come from a man aged 18 to 29 in good health.

This chain uses TRBV5-4 with TRBJ2-7, with 8 bases identical to TRBD1. After removal of 0 bases from V and 1 base from J, the junction contained 9 bases not matched to a gene. Per the germline V gene, CDR1 is SGHNT and CDR2 is YYREEE (reference sequence). This CDR3 is 17 amino acids long. The CDR3 loop reads CASSLVGQGVPSYEQYF. The CDR3 nucleotides read TGTGCCAGCAGCTTGGTTGGACAGGGAGTCCCATCCTACGAGCAGTACTTC.

V and J are TRBV5-1 and TRBJ2-5; D possibly corresponds to TRBD1 (5 bases). The CDR3 sequence is 12 residues long. Per the germline V gene, CDR1 is SGHRS and CDR2 is YFSETQ. Between the trimmed V and J ends, which lost 6 bases and 5 bases, there was a span of 11 bases. The CDR3 nucleotides read TGCGCCAGCAACCAGGGCCGGGAGACCCAGTACTTC. This codes for CASNQGRETQYF.

The chain combines TRBV28 with TRBJ1-3, with 9 bases that match TRBD1. Trimming at V came to 5 bases and at J to 0 bases, leaving 8 bases not matched to a gene. Germline lookup yields CDR1 MDHEN and CDR2 SYDVKM. CDR3 length: 17 residues. Here the CDR3 reads CASSLGDRAYSGNTIYF. CDR3 bases: TGTGCCAGCAGTCTCGGGGACAGGGCTTACTCTGGAAACACCATATATTTT. Filled out from reference TRBV28 and TRBJ1-3, the complete variable domain reads DVKVTQSSRYLVKRTGEKVFLECVQDMDHENMFWYRQDPGLGLRLIYFSYDVKMKEKGDIPEGYSVSREKKERFSLILESASTNQTSMYLCASSLGDRAYSGNTIYFGEGSWLTVV.

The chain has TRBV6-5 and TRBJ2-7; TRBD1 might be the D (6 bases). Germline values: CDR1 MNHEY, CDR2 SVGAGI. The CDR3 length is 13 residues. V was shortened by 6 bases and J by 5 bases, with 14 bases between the two germline ends. The CDR3 loop is CASSLSRDNEQYF. CDR3 nucleotides: TGTGCCAGCAGCCTTAGCCGGGACAACGAGCAGTACTTC.

This chain joins TRBV29-1 and TRBJ2-7; 10 positions agree with TRBD1. V lost 6 bases, J lost 6 bases, and 11 bases stayed unmatched. Germline V CDR1 and CDR2: SQVTM, ANQGSEA. The CDR3 length is 14 residues. Here the CDR3 reads CSVVLGTGVGEQYF. Written as DNA, the CDR3 is TGCAGCGTCGTCCTTGGGACAGGGGTAGGCGAGCAGTACTTC.

This chain uses TRBV11-3 with TRBJ2-7, with 9 bases lining up with TRBD2. CDR3 size: 14 residues. Germline trimming cut 3 bases from V and 1 base from J; bases unmatched to any gene: 1. Germline V gives CDR1 SGHNT, CDR2 YENEEA. Written as DNA, the CDR3 is TGTGCCAGCAGCTTTAGCGGGGGATCCTACGAGCAGTACTTC. Translating it yields CASSFSGGSYEQYF.

The chain recombines TRBV29-1 with TRBJ2-1; weak D call: TRBD2 (6 bases). CDR1 and CDR2 from the germline V gene are SQVTM and ANQGSEA. The CDR3 runs 13 residues. Trimming stripped 7 bases from V and 9 bases from J, with 19 bases between. CDR3: CSGCGVLGGEQFF. The CDR3 bases are TGCAGCGGTTGTGGAGTCCTGGGAGGTGAGCAGTTCTTC.

The chain employs TRBV7-9 and TRBJ2-3, with D perhaps matching TRBD1 or TRBD2 (6 bases each). Germline CDR1 is SEHNR and CDR2 is FQNEAQ (reference sequence). The CDR3 is made up of 16 amino acids. The V gene lost 1 base and the J gene lost 4 bases, with 15 bases spanning the gap. CDR3 sequence (DNA): TGTGCCAGCAGCTTAGGGAGAATAGGGGGGTCAGATACGCAGTATTTT. Its translation is CASSLGRIGGSDTQYF.

The chain is built from TRBV10-3 and TRBJ1-1, with D possibly matching TRBD1 (6 bases). The CDR3 sequence is 15 residues long. CDR1 is ENHRY and CDR2 is SYGVKD in the germline V gene. Trimming left V 0 bases short and J 1 base short, with 9 bases between. This CDR3 is CAISESGAGNTEAFF. In DNA form, the CDR3 reads TGTGCCATCAGTGAGTCGGGGGCGGGGAACACTGAAGCTTTCTTT.

This clone turned up a few times. V is TRBV28 and J is TRBJ1-2, with D unresolved. The V end lost 3 bases, the J end lost 4 bases, and 9 bases lay between the germline ends. The CDR3 is made up of 13 amino acids. Germline CDR1 and CDR2: MDHEN and SYDVKM. DNA of the CDR3: TGTGCCAGCAGTTTCCGGCTTGGCTATGGCTACACCTTC. Translation gives CASSFRLGYGYTF.

In this sample, this clone turned up once. The DNA for the CDR3 is TGTGCCAGCAGGCTTACTAGCGGGCAGGGAGAGACCCAGTACTTC. Its protein is CASRLTSGQGETQYF. V gene TRBV2 combines with J gene TRBJ2-5; TRBD2 aligns across 9 bases. CDR1 and CDR2 (germline): SNHLY, FYNNEI. This CDR3 comprises 15 residues. J gave up 4 bases and V 6 bases, and 9 bases lay outside the gene matches.

Note on this clone: The same CDR3 arises from other DNA sequences in this sample as well. J is TRBJ2-3 and V is TRBV5-1; TRBD2 agrees at 7 bases. The V segment lost 1 base and the J segment 3 bases; nucleotides outside the gene matches: 5. CDR1 is SGHRS and CDR2 is YFSETQ in the germline V gene. The CDR3 loop spans 15 amino acids. CDR3 protein: CASSLSGGRTDTQYF. The CDR3 coding sequence is TGCGCCAGCAGCTTGTCCGGGGGGAGAACAGATACGCAGTATTTT.

The V gene is TRBV7-2, the J gene TRBJ2-7, with D possibly TRBD1 on 5 matching bases. Germline V CDR1 and CDR2: SGHTA, FQGNSA. Trimming removed 5 bases from V and 0 bases from J, with 14 bases in between. This CDR3 is built from 15 residues. The CDR3, as DNA: TGTGCCAGCAGCAAAGACAGCGTTAGCTCCTACGAGCAGTACTTC. Residues: CASSKDSVSSYEQYF.

This clone was detected only once. The chain has TRBV7-3 and TRBJ2-5; D is possibly TRBD2 (6 bases). Germline CDR1 SGHTA, CDR2 FQGTGA. The V gene lost 5 bases and the J gene lost 2 bases, with 12 bases spanning the gap. The CDR3 runs to 14 residues. The CDR3 sequence is CASSPGTAQETQYF. The CDR3 nucleotides are TGTGCCAGCAGCCCGGGGACTGCGCAAGAGACCCAGTACTTC.

This sequence joins TRBV25-1 and TRBJ2-1; D not certain. Trimming stripped 3 bases from V and 8 bases from J, with 8 bases between. Germline CDR1 MGHDK, CDR2 SYGVNS. This CDR3 is 12 amino acids long. Here the CDR3 DNA reads TGTGCCAGCAGTGAGTTGGGTTATGAGCAGTTCTTC. It translates to CASSELGYEQFF.

This chain links TRBV30 with TRBJ1-3; tentatively, D is TRBD1 (5 bases). Germline CDR1 reads GTSNPN; CDR2 reads SVGIG (reference sequence). The CDR3 contains 14 residues. Trimming pared 6 bases from V and 0 bases from J, leaving 12 bases between. The CDR3 DNA reads as TGTGCCTGTACGACAGAGCCCTCTGGAAACACCATATATTTT. Translation: CACTTEPSGNTIYF.